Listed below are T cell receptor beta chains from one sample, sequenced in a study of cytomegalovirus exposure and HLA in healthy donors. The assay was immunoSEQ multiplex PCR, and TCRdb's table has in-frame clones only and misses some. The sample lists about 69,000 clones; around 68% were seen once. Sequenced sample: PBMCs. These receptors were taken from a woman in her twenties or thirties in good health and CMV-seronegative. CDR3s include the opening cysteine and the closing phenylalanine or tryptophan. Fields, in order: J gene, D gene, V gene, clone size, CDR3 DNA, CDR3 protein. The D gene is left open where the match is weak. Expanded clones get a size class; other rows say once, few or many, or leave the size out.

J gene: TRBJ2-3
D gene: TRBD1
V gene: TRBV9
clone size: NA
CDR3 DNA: TGTGCCAGCAGCACCGGACAGGGCGATACGCAGTATTTT
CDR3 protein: CASSTGQGDTQYF

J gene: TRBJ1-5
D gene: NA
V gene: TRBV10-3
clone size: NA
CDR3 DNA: TGTGCCATCAGGCCCACAGGGAGCAATCAGCCCCAGCATTTT
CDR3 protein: CAIRPTGSNQPQHF

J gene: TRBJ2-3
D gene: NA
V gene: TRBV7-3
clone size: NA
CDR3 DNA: TGTGCCAGCAGCCCCCAGGGTCCAGATACGCAGTATTTT
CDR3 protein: CASSPQGPDTQYF

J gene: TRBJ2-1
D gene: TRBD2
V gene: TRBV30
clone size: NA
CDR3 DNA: TGTGCCTGGAGTGTACATTTAGCGGGGGGAATGAATGAGCAGTTCTTC
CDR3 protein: CAWSVHLAGGMNEQFF

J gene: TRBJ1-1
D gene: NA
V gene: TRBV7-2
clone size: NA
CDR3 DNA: TGTGCCAGCAGCCCAGGGGCCGGGAACACTGAAGCTTTCTTT
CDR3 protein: CASSPGAGNTEAFF

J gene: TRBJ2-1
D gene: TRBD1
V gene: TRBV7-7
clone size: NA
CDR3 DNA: TGTGCTAGCAGTCAACAGGGGCCCTACAATGAGCAGTTCTTC
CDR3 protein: CASSQQGPYNEQFF

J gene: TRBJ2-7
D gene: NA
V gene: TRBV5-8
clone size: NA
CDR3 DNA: TGTGCCAGCAGCTTAGTAGGTCAGGGCTACGAGCAGTACTTC
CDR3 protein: CASSLVGQGYEQYF

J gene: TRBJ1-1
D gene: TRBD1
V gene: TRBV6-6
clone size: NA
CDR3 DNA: TGTGCCAGCACCACACAGGGGGGAACTGAAGCTTTCTTT
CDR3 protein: CASTTQGGTEAFF

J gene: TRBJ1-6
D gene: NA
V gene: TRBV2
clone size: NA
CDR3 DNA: TGTGCCAGCAGTGAAAATGGGGGGGAAGAAGGCAATTCACCCCTCCACTTT
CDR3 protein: CASSENGGEEGNSPLHF

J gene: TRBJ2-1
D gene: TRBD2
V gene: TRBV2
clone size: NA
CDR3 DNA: TGTGCCAGCAGTGCACCCGGCCTAGCGGGGGTTTCCTACAATGAGCAGTTCTTC
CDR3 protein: CASSAPGLAGVSYNEQFF

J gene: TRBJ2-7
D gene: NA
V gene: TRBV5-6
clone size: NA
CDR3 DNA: TGTGCCAGCGGCCTCGGGACAACCGTTTACGAGCAGTACTTC
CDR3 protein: CASGLGTTVYEQYF

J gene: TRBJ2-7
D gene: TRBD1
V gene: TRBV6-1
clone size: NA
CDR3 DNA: TGTGCCAGCAGTGGCAGGACAGGCCCTTACGAGCAGTACTTC
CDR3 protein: CASSGRTGPYEQYF

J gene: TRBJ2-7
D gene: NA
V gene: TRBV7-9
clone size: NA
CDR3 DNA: TGTGCCAGCAGCCCCCCCGAGAACTACTACGAGCAGTACTTC
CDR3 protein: CASSPPENYYEQYF

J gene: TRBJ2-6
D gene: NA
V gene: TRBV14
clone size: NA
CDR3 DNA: TGTGCCAGCAGCCATTGGGGCCGAGAAGCAGGGGCCAACGTCCTGACTTTC
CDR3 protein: CASSHWGREAGANVLTF

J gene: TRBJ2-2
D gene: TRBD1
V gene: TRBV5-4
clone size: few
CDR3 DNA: TGTGCCAGCAGCTATCCCGGGACAGAGAGACCCGGGGAGCTGTTTTTT
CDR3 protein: CASSYPGTERPGELFF

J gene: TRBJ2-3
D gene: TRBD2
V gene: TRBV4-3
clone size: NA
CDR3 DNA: TGCGCCAGCAGCCAGTCCGGACTAGCAGAGGCAGATACGCAGTATTTT
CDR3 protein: CASSQSGLAEADTQYF

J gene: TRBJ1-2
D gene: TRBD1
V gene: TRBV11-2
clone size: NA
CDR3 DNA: TGTGCCAGCCCCTCGTTAAGGGGGCATAATGGCTACACCTTC
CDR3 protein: CASPSLRGHNGYTF

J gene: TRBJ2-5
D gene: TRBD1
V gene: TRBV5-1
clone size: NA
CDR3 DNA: TGCGCCAGCAGCCCCAATATCGGGACAGGGCAAGAGACCCAGTACTTC
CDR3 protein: CASSPNIGTGQETQYF

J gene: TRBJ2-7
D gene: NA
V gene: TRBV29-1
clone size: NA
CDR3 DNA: TGCAGCGTCCGGGCCCCTTTCGGGACACTAAGCTCCTACGAGCAGTACTTC
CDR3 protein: CSVRAPFGTLSSYEQYF

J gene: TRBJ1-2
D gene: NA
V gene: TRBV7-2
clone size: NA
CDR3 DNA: TGTGCCAGCAGCTTAATGGGGGCAGATGGCTACACCTTC
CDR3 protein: CASSLMGADGYTF

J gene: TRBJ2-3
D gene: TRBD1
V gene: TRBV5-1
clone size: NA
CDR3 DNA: TGCGCCAGCAGCACCGGGACAGCTTCTAGCACAGATACGCAGTATTTT
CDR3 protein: CASSTGTASSTDTQYF

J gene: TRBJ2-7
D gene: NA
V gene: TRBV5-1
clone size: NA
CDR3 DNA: TGCGCCAGCAGCTTGGAGACAGGTAATCTCCCCTACGAGCAGTACTTC
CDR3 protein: CASSLETGNLPYEQYF

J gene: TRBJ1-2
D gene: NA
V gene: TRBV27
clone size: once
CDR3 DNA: TGTGCCAGCAGCTCCCCGGACATGCATGGCTACACCTTC
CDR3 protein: CASSSPDMHGYTF

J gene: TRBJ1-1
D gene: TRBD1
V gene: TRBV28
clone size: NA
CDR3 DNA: TGTGCCAGCAGTCAGGGGACAGGCGCGTTGGTGGCTTTCTTT
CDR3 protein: CASSQGTGALVAFF

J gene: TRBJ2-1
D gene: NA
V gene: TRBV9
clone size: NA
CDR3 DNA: TGTGCCAGCAGCGCGGCAGGGAATTACAATGAGCAGTTCTTC
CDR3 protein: CASSAAGNYNEQFF

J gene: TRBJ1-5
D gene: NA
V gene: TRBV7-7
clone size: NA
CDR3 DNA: TGTGCTAGCAGCTTAGAAAGGGGGCAGCCCCAGCATTTT
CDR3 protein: CASSLERGQPQHF

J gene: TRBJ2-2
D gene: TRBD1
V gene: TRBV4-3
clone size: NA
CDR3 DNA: TGCGCCAGCAGCCAAGGGCCCGGACAGGGGGACACCGGGGAGCTGTTTTTT
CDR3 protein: CASSQGPGQGDTGELFF

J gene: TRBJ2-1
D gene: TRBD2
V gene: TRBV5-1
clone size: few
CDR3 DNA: TGCGCCAGCAGCCCCAGGACTAGCGGCGCGAACAATGAGCAGTTCTTC
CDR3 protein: CASSPRTSGANNEQFF

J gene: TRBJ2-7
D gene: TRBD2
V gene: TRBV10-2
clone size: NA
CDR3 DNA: TGCGCCAGCAGTGGGACTAGCGGATACGAGCAGTACTTC
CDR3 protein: CASSGTSGYEQYF

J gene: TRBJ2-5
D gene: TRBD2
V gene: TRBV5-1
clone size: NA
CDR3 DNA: TGCGCCAGCAGCAAGGGGACTAGCGGGGGCCAGTACCAAGAGACCCAGTACTTC
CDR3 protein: CASSKGTSGGQYQETQYF

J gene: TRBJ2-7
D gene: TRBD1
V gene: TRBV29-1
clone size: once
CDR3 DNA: TGCAGCGTCGACAGGGGGGAGCCCTACGAGCAGTACTTC
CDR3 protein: CSVDRGEPYEQYF

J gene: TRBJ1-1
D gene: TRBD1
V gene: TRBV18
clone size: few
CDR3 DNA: TGTGCCAGCTCATCTCCGGGACAGGGTAAAATGAACACTGAAGCTTTCTTT
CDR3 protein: CASSSPGQGKMNTEAFF

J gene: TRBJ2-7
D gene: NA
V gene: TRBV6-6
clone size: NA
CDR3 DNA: TGTGCCAGCAGTTACGGGGGACATCGAACGGACGAGCAGTACTTC
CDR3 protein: CASSYGGHRTDEQYF

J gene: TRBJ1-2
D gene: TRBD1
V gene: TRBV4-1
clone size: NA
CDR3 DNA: TGCGCCAGCAGCGACACCGGGACAGGGGTCTATGGCTACACCTTC
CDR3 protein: CASSDTGTGVYGYTF

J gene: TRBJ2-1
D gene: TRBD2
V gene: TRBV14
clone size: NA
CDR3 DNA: TGTGCCAGCAGCCAGGGGAGACTAGCTTTTTTCGAGCAGTTCTTC
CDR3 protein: CASSQGRLAFFEQFF